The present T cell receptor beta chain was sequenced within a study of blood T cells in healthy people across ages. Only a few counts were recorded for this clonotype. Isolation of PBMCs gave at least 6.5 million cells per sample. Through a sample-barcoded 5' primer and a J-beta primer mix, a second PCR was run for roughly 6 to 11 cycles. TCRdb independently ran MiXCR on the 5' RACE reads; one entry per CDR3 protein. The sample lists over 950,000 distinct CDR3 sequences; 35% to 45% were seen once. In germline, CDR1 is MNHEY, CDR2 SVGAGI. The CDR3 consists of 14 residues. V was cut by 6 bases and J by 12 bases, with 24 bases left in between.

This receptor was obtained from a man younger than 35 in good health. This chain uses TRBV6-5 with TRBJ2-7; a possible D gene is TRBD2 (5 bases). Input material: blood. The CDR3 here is CASSRDAPESVLYF. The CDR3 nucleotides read TGTGCCAGCAGCCGGGATGCTCCTGAGAGCGTGTTGTACTTC.